This T cell receptor (beta chain) was sequenced during a study of blood T cells in healthy people across ages. At the level of the study: Template switching retrieved approximately one barcoded beta molecule for each two T cells.

V shed 1 base and J 0 bases; nucleotides not matched to a gene: 18. The CDR3 sequence is 23 residues long. A second PCR of about 7 to 11 cycles used a sample-barcoded 5' primer and a J-beta primer mix. TCRdb independently ran MiXCR on the 5' RACE reads; one entry per CDR3 protein. The sample includes 1 million to 1.2 million distinct CDR3 sequences, 30% to 40% of them seen just once. Researchers report isolating at least 6.5 million PBMCs per sample. The clonotype comes from a man younger than 35 in good health. Material: blood. The chain combines TRBV12-3 or TRBV12-4 with TRBJ2-2; 12 nucleotides match TRBD2. CDR3 in amino acids: CASSLGTGFRASGGAANTGELFF. CDR3 DNA sequence: TGTGCCAGCAGTTTAGGAACAGGGTTCAGAGCTAGCGGGGGGGCGGCGAACACCGGGGAGCTGTTTTTT.